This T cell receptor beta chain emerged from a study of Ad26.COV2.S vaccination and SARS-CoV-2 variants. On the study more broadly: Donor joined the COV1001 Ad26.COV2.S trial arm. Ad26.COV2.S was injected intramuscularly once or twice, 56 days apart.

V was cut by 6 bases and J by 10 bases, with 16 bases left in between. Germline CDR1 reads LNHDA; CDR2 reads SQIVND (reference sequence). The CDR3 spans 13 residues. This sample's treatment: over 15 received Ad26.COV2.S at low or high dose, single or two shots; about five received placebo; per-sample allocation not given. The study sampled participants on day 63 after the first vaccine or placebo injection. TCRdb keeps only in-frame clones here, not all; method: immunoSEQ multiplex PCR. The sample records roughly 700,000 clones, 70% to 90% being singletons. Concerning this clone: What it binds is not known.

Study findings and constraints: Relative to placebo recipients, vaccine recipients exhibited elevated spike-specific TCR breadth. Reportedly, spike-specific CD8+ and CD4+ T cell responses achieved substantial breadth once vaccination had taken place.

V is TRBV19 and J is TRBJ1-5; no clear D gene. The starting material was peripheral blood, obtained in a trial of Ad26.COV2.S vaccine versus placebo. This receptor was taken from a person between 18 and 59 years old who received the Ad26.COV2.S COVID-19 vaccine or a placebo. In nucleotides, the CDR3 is TGTGCCAGTAGCCCGAAGGGAGAGGAACCCCAGCATTTT. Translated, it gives CASSPKGEEPQHF. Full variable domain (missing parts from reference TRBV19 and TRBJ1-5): DGGITQSPKYLFRKEGQNVTLSCEQNLNHDAMYWYRQDPGQGLRLIYYSQIVNDFQKGDIAEGYSVSREKKESFPLTVTSAQKNPTAFYLCASSPKGEEPQHFGDGTRLSIL.